These 16 T cell receptor beta chains originate from one sample sequenced in a study of T cells after yellow fever vaccination. TCRdb passed the 5' RACE reads through MiXCR, listing each CDR3 protein once. The sample records a few hundred thousand distinct CDR3 sequences, approximately 4% being singletons. The sample here was PBMCs, taken 15 days after the yellow fever booster vaccination. These receptors came from a man aged 18 to 35 who received the YFV17D yellow fever vaccine.

In this sample, this clonotype turned up many times. The chain recombines TRBV20-1 with TRBJ1-5, with 9 bases aligning to TRBD1. CDR1 and CDR2 (germline): DFQATT, SNEGSKA (reference sequence). After removal of 0 bases from V and 6 bases from J, the junction contained 9 bases not matched to a gene. The CDR3 runs 16 residues. CDR3: CSARDITGGRGQPQHF. The CDR3 DNA follows: TGCAGTGCTAGAGATATAACAGGGGGCAGGGGTCAGCCCCAGCATTTT.

This clonotype was seen at least ten times. The V call is TRBV7-9, the J call TRBJ1-2, with D possibly being TRBD1 (5 bases). V lost 7 bases, J lost 7 bases, and 19 bases lay in between. Germline CDR1 is SEHNR and CDR2 is FQNEAQ (reference sequence). The CDR3 extends over 14 amino acids. The CDR3, as DNA: TGTGCCAGCACTGGGGCAGATCTATGGGTTGGCTACACCTTC. This gives the protein CASTGADLWVGYTF.

The chain couples TRBV12-3 or TRBV12-4 to TRBJ1-6, with TRBD1 matching 9 bases. The CDR3 runs to 15 residues. With 6 bases clipped from V and 9 bases from J, the junction kept 9 bases outside the gene matches. CDR3 region: CASRPKQGASSPLHF. As DNA, the CDR3 is TGTGCCAGCAGACCAAAACAGGGGGCAAGTTCACCCCTCCACTTT.

This clonotype was counted only a few times. The chain recombines TRBV6-5 with TRBJ1-5; D is perhaps TRBD1 (5 bases). The V gene's germline CDR1 is MNHEY and CDR2 SVGAGI. The CDR3 has 15 amino acids. V was clipped by 6 bases and J by 3 bases, with 15 bases between them. The CDR3, as DNA: TGTGCCAGCAGGTACGACAGCCGAGCCAATCAGCCCCAGCATTTT. It specifies CASRYDSRANQPQHF.

In its sample, this clonotype was seen many times. The DNA of the CDR3 is TGTGCCAGCAGTTACTCCGATGTTAGCGGAATATACAATGAGCAGTTCTTC. Translating it yields CASSYSDVSGIYNEQFF. V is TRBV6-2 or TRBV6-3 and J is TRBJ2-1, with D perhaps TRBD2 (6 bases). CDR1 and CDR2 (germline): MNHEY, SVGEGT. The CDR3 has 17 residues. V was shortened by 0 bases and J by 4 bases, with 16 bases between the two germline ends.

At least ten counts were recorded for this clonotype. This chain uses TRBV20-1 with TRBJ2-3, with 13 bases matching TRBD2. CDR1 is DFQATT and CDR2 is SNEGSKA in the germline V gene (reference sequence). The CDR3 loop spans 15 amino acids. Trimming at V came to 0 bases and at J to 5 bases, leaving 2 bases not matched to a gene. The CDR3 nucleotides are TGCAGTGCTAGAGAGGGGACTAGCGGGGAAGATACGCAGTATTTT. This encodes CSAREGTSGEDTQYF.

This clonotype was seen at least ten times. The rearrangement links TRBV5-1 to TRBJ2-7, with 7 bases lining up with TRBD2. V gave up 4 bases and J gave up 4 bases; unmatched junction bases: 8. The germline V gene encodes CDR1 SGHRS and CDR2 YFSETQ. This CDR3 has 14 amino acids. CDR3 DNA sequence: TGCGCCAGCAGCACGGTTCCCGGGAGGTACGAGCAGTACGTC. This translates into CASSTVPGRYEQYV.

This clonotype was counted ten times or more. The chain links TRBV5-1 to TRBJ2-5; D uncertain. With 5 bases removed from V and 1 base from J, the gap between germline ends came to 9 bases. The V gene's germline CDR1 is SGHRS and CDR2 YFSETQ. The CDR3 extends over 13 amino acids. CDR3 DNA: TGCGCCAGCAGGTACCCTCTCCAAGAGACCCAGTACTTC. Translating it yields CASRYPLQETQYF.

This clonotype was observed at least ten times. The chain recombines TRBV6-5 with TRBJ1-1; 8 bases are a match to TRBD1. The V gene end was trimmed by 5 bases and the J gene end by 1 base; junction bases not matched to a gene: 3. CDR1 and CDR2 (germline): MNHEY, SVGAGI. CDR3 size: 14 residues. In DNA form, the CDR3 reads TGTGCCAGCAGTCGACAGGGGTCGAACACTGAAGCTTTCTTT. Amino acids: CASSRQGSNTEAFF.

The V and J genes are TRBV6-2 or TRBV6-3 and TRBJ2-7; 7 nucleotides match TRBD2. The germline V gene has CDR1 MNHEY and CDR2 SVGEGT. V dropped 8 bases and J dropped 2; count of bases not matched to a gene: 9. The CDR3 has 14 amino acids. The CDR3 coding sequence is TGTGCCAGCGGGGCGGAGGGAGGGACCTACGAGCAGTACGTC. Residues: CASGAEGGTYEQYV.

The CDR3 is CASLKGTSGETQYF. CDR3 nucleotides: TGTGCCAGCTTAAAAGGGACAAGTGGAGAGACCCAGTACTTC. The chain joins TRBV18 to TRBJ2-5; a possible D gene is TRBD1 (6 bases). The CDR3 length is 14 residues. The germline gives CDR1 KGHSH, CDR2 LQKENI. V lost 7 bases, J lost 4 bases, and 16 bases lay in between.

This clonotype occurred many times. This chain uses TRBV5-1 with TRBJ2-7; perhaps TRBD1 as D (5 bases). CDR3 size: 14 residues. Trimming removed 7 bases from V and 5 bases from J, with 19 bases in between. Germline CDR1 and CDR2: SGHRS and YFSETQ. CDR3 protein: CASGTQGGLDEQYF. The DNA for the CDR3 is TGCGCCAGCGGCACCCAGGGTGGGTTAGACGAGCAGTACTTC.

The chain carries TRBV2 and TRBJ2-3; maybe TRBD2 (6 bases). The CDR3 contains 12 residues. Trimming cost V 1 base and J 9 bases, with 8 bases left between them. Germline CDR1 and CDR2: SNHLY and FYNNEI. The CDR3 coding sequence is TGTGCCAGCAGTGAAGATGGGAGGACGCAGTATTTT. As protein: CASSEDGRTQYF.

This clonotype has just a few counts. V gene TRBV15 combines with J gene TRBJ1-6; D is ambiguous. Germline V gene data show CDR1 as LNHNV and CDR2 as YYDKDF (reference sequence). The CDR3 is made up of 15 amino acids. V was cut by 0 bases and J by 7 bases, with 10 bases left in between. In nucleotides, the CDR3 is TGTGCCACCAGCAGAGATCCGGCAGAGAATTCACCCCTCCACTTT. Residues: CATSRDPAENSPLHF.

This clonotype was seen at least ten times. The V and J genes are TRBV29-1 and TRBJ2-7; D is ambiguous. This CDR3 contains 11 residues. The germline V and J ends were trimmed by 5 bases and 6 bases, with 11 bases remaining between them. Germline loops: CDR1 SQVTM, CDR2 ANQGSEA. As DNA, the CDR3 is TGCAGCGTTATACCCGATGGCGAGCAGTACTTC. Translating gives CSVIPDGEQYF.

This clonotype was detected only a few times. This chain joins TRBV10-3 and TRBJ2-7, with D unresolved. Per the germline V gene, CDR1 is ENHRY and CDR2 is SYGVKD. Trimming shortened V by 0 bases and J by 3 bases, and 9 bases separated the two germline ends. The CDR3 consists of 14 residues. The CDR3 protein is CAISESNQNYEQYF. Written as DNA, the CDR3 is TGTGCCATCAGTGAGTCGAATCAGAACTACGAGCAGTACTTC.